Included here is one TCR beta chain sequence, with context. This clone was seen more than once but under ten times. The antigen this receptor binds is unknown. No base quality information exists; no much larger clone differs at one position. This entry belongs to a study of CD4 T cells in relation to SARS-CoV-2 and coronaviruses (dated by TCRdb to the early 2020s). Turning to the overall study: The ViraFEST assay cultured PBMCs with antigen for 10 days, then sequenced TCR beta CDR3s to find antigen-specific clonal expansions. An HIV-1 Nef peptide pool or a culture without peptide was used as the negative reference condition. Patient-derived lymphoblastoid cell lines were used to map the HLA restriction of shared crossreactive spike epitopes. The study assessed, at the TCR clonotype level, memory CD4+ T cell crossreactivity between SARS-CoV-2 and common cold coronavirus spike proteins. Samples from three pre-COVID donors and the naive versus memory experiments were sequenced with the Adaptive Biotechnologies TCR-sequencing kit; other data were Illumina-based. A different TCR-beta assay, based on Illumina, was used to sequence expansion assays from other donors in the study. Results and caveats for the whole study, not just this receptor: Significantly weaker SARS-CoV-2-driven expansion was shown by crossreactive clones than by monoreactive clones, consistent with antigenic imprinting. About 65% of donors had memory CD4+ clonotypes that crossrecognized SARS-CoV-2 and at least one common cold coronavirus spike. No donor contributed both pre-pandemic and post-infection samples, which limited tracing the source of pre-existing responses. Because the crossreactivity analysis focused on spike protein, crossreactivity against other viral proteins was not assessed. The study was constrained by small numbers of patients and of tested TCRs.

The CDR3, cysteine through phenylalanine, is 14 amino acids long. Kept here is only the CDR3 DNA, which spans 42 bases and is read in frame from base 1. V is shortened by 6 bases, J by 2 bases, and the region joining them spans 13 bases. The germline V gene encodes CDR1 MNHNY and CDR2 SVGAGI (reference sequence). CD4+ T cells from unexposed donors were collected before the COVID-19 pandemic (2011-2018). Following 10 days of culture, the EasySep CD4+ T cell isolation kit was used to isolate CD4+ T cells. As far as cell numbers permitted, CD4+ T cells from unexposed donors were tested for reactivity against SARS-CoV-2 S and N as well as four spike pools from common cold coronaviruses. Each well received approximately 2 million PBMCs, cultured in IMDM supplemented with approximately 5% human AB serum and around 10 IU/ml IL-2. Half of the culture medium was replaced with fresh IL-2-containing medium on days 3 and 7. In general, triplicate replicate wells were used for every peptide culture condition. The leukapheresis product used for the unexposed donors was purchased from a commercial source. Ficoll-Paque PLUS gradient centrifugation was used to isolate PBMCs from either whole blood or leukapheresis product. PBMCs were either cryopreserved at -140°C or used fresh in the expansion assay. The QIAamp Micro DNA Kit was used to extract genomic DNA from the CD4+ T cells.

Library preparation was by the immunoSEQ multiplex PCR assay. The paper's data handling went like this. During preprocessing, nonproductive sequences were discarded, as were any CDR3s that did not begin with C, did not end with F or W, or were shorter than 7 amino acids. The MANAFEST web app was used to call antigen-specific clonotypes on the basis of expansion compared with the reference and with other culture wells. A clone was considered positive if significant expansion relative to the reference culture was observed in 2 of 3 replicate wells at an FDR below 0.05. To be called positive, a clone also had to show significant expansion compared with every other tandem well and an odds ratio greater than 5. CDR3 homology was measured as pairwise Levenshtein distance, computed with the stringdist R package after trimming three terminal residues from each end. TCRdb took over this immuneACCESS table, retaining in-frame rearrangements with V and J assigned. Such tables are incomplete; in checked studies, under half of the missing clones stem from an unresolved V gene, and the remainder is unexplained. The V and J calls and the clone size are those of that table, but D and trimming were determined from the DNA. Within this sample are more than 15,000 clones, with roughly four fifths of them counted one time only. The leading ten clones occupy about a fifth of the sample.

This TCR was sampled from a human donor in good health. Input material: CD4+ T cells from PBMCs, cultured in vitro. The chain was built from TRBV6-6 and TRBJ1-1; the D region possibly corresponds to TRBD1 (5 bases align). The CDR3 reads as follows: CASRGPGRNTEAFF. At the DNA level, the sequence is TGTGCCAGCAGAGGGCCAGGGCGAAACACTGAAGCTTTCTTT.